This TCR beta chain was retrieved from a study of human T cells and chemical hapten exposure. Across the study: Per-sample TCR yields varied mainly from small pooled library volume differences. Broader study findings: The number of TCRs over 1 in 1000 frequency stayed unchanged after DPC.

It was from unfractionated whole blood that total RNA was extracted. Between the trimmed V and J ends, which lost 5 bases and 0 bases, there was a span of 8 bases. The CDR3 is 15 amino acids. Per germline, CDR1 SEHNR and CDR2 FQNEAQ (reference sequence). Individual cDNA molecules in this library carried unique molecular identifiers. Source study methods: Sample TCR totals centred on a median of approximately 96,000, ranging roughly 23,224 to 690,600. Each CDR3 protein is one row after TCRdb ran MiXCR on the reads. For this entry, the V and J calls and clone size follow TCRdb and not the study's own pipeline. This sample yields about 120,000 distinct CDR3 sequences, of which over 7.5% are seen a single time; over 1.1% belongs to the top ten. This clonotype was detected only a few times. Its cognate antigen is unknown.

The receptor was isolated from a human donor in good health. Some clones in this sample may be carry-over from other donors' samples. V gene TRBV7-9 combines with J gene TRBJ2-6; no firm D call. The sequenced sample was whole blood. CDR3 in amino acids: CASSLPNSGANVLTF. CDR3 sequence (DNA): TGTGCCAGCAGCCTTCCGAACTCTGGGGCCAACGTCCTGACTTTC.